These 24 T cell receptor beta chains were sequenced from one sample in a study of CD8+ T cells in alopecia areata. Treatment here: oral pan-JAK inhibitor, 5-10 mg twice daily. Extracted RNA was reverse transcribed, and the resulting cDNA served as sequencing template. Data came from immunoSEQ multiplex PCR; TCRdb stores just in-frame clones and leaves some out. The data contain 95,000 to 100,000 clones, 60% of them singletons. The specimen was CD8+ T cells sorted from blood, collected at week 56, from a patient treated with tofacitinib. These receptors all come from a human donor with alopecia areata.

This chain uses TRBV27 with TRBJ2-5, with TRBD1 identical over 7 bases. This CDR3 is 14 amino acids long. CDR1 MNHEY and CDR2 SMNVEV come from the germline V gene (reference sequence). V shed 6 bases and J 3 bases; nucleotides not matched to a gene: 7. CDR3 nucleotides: TGTGCCAGCAGCCGAACCGGGACAGAAGAGACCCAGTACTTC. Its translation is CASSRTGTEETQYF.

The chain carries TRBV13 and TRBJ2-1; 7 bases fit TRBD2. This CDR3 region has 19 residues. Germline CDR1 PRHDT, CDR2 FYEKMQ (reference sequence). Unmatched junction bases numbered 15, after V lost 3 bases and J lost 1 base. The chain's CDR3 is CASSLSLAEDYQSYNEQFF. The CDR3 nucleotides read TGTGCCAGCAGCTTGTCTCTAGCGGAAGACTACCAATCCTACAATGAGCAGTTCTTC.

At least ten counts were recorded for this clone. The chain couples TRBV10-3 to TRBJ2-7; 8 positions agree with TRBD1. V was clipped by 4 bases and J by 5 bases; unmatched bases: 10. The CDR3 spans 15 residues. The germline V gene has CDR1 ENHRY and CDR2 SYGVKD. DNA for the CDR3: TGTGCCATCAGTGGTACTTTGACAGGGGAGGACGAGCAGTACTTC. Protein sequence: CAISGTLTGEDEQYF.

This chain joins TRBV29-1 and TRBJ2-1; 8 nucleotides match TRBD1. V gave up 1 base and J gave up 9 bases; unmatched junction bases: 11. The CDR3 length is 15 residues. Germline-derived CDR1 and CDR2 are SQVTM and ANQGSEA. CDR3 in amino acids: CSVEAPNRGVSEQFF. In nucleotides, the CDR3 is TGCAGCGTTGAAGCTCCGAACAGGGGGGTGAGTGAGCAGTTCTTC.

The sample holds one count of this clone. For the CDR3, the DNA is TGTGCCAGCAGCTTAGGGACAGGTGGGGAAGCGGGGCCCTACAATGAGCAGTTCTTC. Protein product: CASSLGTGGEAGPYNEQFF. The chain is built from TRBV7-6 and TRBJ2-1, with D tentatively TRBD1 or TRBD2 (7 bases each). This CDR3 has 19 residues. Germline assignment: CDR1 SGHVS and CDR2 FNYEAQ. The ends were cut back, 1 base at V and 2 bases at J, with 21 bases in the middle.

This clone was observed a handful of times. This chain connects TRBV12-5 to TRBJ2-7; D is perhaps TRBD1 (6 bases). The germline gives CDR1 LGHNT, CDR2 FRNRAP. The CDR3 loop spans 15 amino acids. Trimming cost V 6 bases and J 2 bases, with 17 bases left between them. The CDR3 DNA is TGTGCTAGTGGCACTTGGGGGACAAGCACCTACGAGCAGTACTTC. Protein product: CASGTWGTSTYEQYF.

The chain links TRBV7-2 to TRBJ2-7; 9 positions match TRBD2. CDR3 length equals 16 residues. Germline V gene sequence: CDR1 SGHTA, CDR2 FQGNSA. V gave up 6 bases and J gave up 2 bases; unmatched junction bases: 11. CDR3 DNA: TGTGCCAGCAGGCCTACGAGCGGGGGGATAACCTACGAGCAGTACTTC. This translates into CASRPTSGGITYEQYF.

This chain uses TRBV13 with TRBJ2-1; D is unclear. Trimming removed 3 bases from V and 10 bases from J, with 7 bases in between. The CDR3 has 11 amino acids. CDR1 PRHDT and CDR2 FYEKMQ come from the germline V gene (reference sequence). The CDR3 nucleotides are TGTGCCAGCAGCTTTGGATCCGAGCAGTTCTTC. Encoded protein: CASSFGSEQFF.

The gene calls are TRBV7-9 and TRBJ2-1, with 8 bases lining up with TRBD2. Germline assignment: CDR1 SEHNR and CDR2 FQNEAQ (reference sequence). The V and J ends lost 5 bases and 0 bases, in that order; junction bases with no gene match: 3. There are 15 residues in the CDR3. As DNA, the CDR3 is TGTGCCAGCAGCGAAGCGGGGGACTCCTACAATGAGCAGTTCTTC. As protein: CASSEAGDSYNEQFF.

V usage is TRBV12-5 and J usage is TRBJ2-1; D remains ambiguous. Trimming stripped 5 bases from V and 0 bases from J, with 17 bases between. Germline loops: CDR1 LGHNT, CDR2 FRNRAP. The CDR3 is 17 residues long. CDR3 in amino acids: CASGPHLDGSSYNEQFF. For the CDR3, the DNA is TGTGCTAGTGGTCCCCATCTCGACGGAAGCTCCTACAATGAGCAGTTCTTC.

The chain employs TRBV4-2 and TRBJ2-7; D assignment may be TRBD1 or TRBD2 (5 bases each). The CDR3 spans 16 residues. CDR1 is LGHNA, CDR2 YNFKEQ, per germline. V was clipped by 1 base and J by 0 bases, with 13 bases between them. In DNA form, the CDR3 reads TGTGCCAGCAGCCAAGTAACCGGGACGTCCTCCTACGAGCAGTACTTC. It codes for CASSQVTGTSSYEQYF.

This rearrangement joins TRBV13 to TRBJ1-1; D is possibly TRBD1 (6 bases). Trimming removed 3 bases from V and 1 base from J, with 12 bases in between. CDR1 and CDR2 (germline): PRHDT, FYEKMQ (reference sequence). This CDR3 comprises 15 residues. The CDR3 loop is CASSFRGRGNTEAFF. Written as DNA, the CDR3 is TGTGCCAGCAGCTTTAGGGGGAGAGGGAACACTGAAGCTTTCTTT.

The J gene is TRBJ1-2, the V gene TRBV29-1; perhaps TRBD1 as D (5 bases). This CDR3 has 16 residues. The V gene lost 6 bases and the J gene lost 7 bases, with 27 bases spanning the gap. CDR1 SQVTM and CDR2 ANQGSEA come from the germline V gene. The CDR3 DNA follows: TGCAGCGTGGAAAGGGGACTGCCCCCTTCGACTGGTGGCTACACCTTC. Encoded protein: CSVERGLPPSTGGYTF.

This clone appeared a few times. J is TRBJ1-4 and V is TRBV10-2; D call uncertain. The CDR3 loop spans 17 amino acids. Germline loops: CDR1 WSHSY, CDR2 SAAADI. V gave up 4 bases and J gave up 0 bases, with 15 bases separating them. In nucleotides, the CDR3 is TGCGCCAGCAGTGGAGAGACAACAACGCCAACTAATGAAAAACTGTTTTTT. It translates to CASSGETTTPTNEKLFF.

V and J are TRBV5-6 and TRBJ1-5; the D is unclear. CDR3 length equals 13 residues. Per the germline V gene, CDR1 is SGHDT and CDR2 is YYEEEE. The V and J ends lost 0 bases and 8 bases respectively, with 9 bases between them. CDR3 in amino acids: CASSLGAGKPQHF. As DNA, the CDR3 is TGTGCCAGCAGCTTGGGGGCAGGAAAGCCCCAGCATTTT.

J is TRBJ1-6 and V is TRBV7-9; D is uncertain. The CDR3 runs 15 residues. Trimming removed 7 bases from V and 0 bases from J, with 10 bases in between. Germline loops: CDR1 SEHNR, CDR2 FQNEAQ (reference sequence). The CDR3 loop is CASTGGSSYNSPLHF. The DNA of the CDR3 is TGTGCCAGCACCGGAGGGAGCTCCTATAATTCACCCCTCCACTTT.

The CDR3 is CASSAGEAGELFF. The CDR3, as DNA: TGTGCCAGCAGTGCCGGGGAGGCCGGGGAGCTGTTTTTT. The chain employs TRBV6-5 and TRBJ2-2; D is perhaps TRBD2 (6 bases). The V gene's germline CDR1 is MNHEY and CDR2 SVGAGI. This CDR3 comprises 13 residues. V was trimmed by 5 bases and J by 6 bases, leaving 10 bases between them.

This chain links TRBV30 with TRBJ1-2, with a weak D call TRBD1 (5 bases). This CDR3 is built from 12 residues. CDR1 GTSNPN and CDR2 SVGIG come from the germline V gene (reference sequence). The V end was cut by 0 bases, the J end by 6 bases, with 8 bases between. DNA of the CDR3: TGTGCCTGGAGTGTTACGGGGGATGGCTACACCTTC. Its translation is CAWSVTGDGYTF. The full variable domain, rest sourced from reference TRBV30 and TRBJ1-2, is SQTIHQWPATLVQPVGSPLSLECTVEGTSNPNLYWYRQAAGRGLQLLFYSVGIGQISSEVPQNLSASRPQDRQFILSSKKLLLSDSGFYLCAWSVTGDGYTFGSGTRLTVV.

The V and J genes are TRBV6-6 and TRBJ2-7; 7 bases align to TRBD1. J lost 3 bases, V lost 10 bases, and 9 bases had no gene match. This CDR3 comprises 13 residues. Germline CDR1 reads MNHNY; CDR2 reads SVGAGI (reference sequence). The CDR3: CATHSGGLYEQYF. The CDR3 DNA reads TGTGCCACGCATTCAGGGGGTCTCTACGAGCAGTACTTC.

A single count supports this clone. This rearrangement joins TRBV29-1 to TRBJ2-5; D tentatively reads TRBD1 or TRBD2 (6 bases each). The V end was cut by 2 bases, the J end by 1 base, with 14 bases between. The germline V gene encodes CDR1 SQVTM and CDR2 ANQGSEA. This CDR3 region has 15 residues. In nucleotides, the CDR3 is TGCAGCGTTGAATGGCCAGGGGACTTCCAAGAGACCCAGTACTTC. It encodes CSVEWPGDFQETQYF.

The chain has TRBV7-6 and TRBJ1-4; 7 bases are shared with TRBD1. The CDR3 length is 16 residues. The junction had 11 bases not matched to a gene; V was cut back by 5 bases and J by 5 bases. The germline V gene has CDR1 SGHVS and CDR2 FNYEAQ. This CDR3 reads CASSGTARALNEKLFF. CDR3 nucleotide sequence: TGTGCCAGCAGCGGGACAGCGAGGGCGTTGAATGAAAAACTGTTTTTT. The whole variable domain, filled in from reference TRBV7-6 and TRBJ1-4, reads GAGVSQSPRYKVTKRGQDVALRCDPISGHVSLYWYRQALGQGPEFLTYFNYEAQQDKSGLPNDRFSAERPEGSISTLTIQRTEQRDSAMYRCASSGTARALNEKLFFGSGTQLSVL.

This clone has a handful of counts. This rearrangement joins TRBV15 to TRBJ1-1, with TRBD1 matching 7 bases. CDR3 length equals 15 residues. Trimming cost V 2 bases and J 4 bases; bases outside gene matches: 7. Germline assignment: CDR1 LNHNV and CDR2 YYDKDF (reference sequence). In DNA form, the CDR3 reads TGTGCCACCAGCAGAACCCAGGGGGGGGGCACTGAAGCTTTCTTT. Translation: CATSRTQGGGTEAFF.

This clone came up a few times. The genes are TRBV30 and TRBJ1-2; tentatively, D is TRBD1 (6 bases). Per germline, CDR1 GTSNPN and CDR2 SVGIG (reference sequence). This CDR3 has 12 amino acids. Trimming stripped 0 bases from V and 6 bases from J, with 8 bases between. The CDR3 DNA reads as TGTGCCTGGAGTGTACGGACAGATGGCTACACCTTC. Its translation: CAWSVRTDGYTF.

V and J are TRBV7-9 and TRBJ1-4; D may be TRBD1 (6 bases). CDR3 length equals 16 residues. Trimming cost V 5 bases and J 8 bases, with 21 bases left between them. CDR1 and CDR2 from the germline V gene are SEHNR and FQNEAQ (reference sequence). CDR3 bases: TGTGCCAGCAGCAGAAAAGAACGCAGGGGAAACGAAAAACTGTTTTTT. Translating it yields CASSRKERRGNEKLFF.